One and the same sample provided the 5 T cell receptor beta chains below, sequenced in a study of beta chain features in type 1 diabetes. Isolated RNA was reverse transcribed in full, so expressed TCRB transcripts were sequenced. Sequenced by immunoSEQ multiplex PCR; TCRdb stores in-frame clones only, minus some. The sample lists approximately 300,000 clones; approximately 11% were seen once. The specimen was naive CD4+ T cells from blood. Source of these receptors: a woman in her thirties in good health.

The chain combines TRBV6-5 with TRBJ1-2; 7 positions match TRBD1. CDR1 and CDR2 (germline): MNHEY, SVGAGI. J was trimmed by 2 bases and V by 6 bases; bases with no gene match: 6. This CDR3 region has 14 residues. The CDR3 sequence is CASRSRGVNYGYTF. The CDR3 nucleotides are TGTGCCAGCAGGTCCAGGGGGGTAAACTATGGCTACACCTTC.

The rearrangement joins TRBV11-3 to TRBJ2-1, with a tentative D call TRBD2 (6 bases). The CDR3 loop spans 16 amino acids. The germline V gene has CDR1 SGHNT and CDR2 YENEEA. With 5 bases removed from V and 6 bases from J, the gap between germline ends came to 20 bases. In DNA form, the CDR3 reads TGTGCCAGCAGCCCCAGGCGGGACTTCGGTCTCAATGAGCAGTTCTTC. This gives the protein CASSPRRDFGLNEQFF.

This clone showed up just a few times. This sequence joins TRBV19 and TRBJ2-1, with 8 nucleotides matching TRBD2. Trimming took 3 bases from V and 8 from J; bases not matched to a gene: 6. The CDR3 loop spans 14 amino acids. Germline values: CDR1 LNHDA, CDR2 SQIVND (reference sequence). Written as DNA, the CDR3 is TGTGCCAGTAGTATTACTAGCGGACGGGATGAGCAGTTCTTC. Its translation is CASSITSGRDEQFF. Drawing the rest from reference TRBV19 and TRBJ2-1, the complete variable domain is DGGITQSPKYLFRKEGQNVTLSCEQNLNHDAMYWYRQDPGQGLRLIYYSQIVNDFQKGDIAEGYSVSREKKESFPLTVTSAQKNPTAFYLCASSITSGRDEQFFGPGTRLTVL.

This sequence joins TRBV25-1 and TRBJ2-3; 11 bases are shared with TRBD2. The CDR3 spans 15 residues. CDR1 MGHDK and CDR2 SYGVNS come from the germline V gene. Trimming took 3 bases from V and 6 from J; bases not matched to a gene: 5. The CDR3 here is CASSDTSGSGDTQYF. The CDR3 DNA follows: TGTGCCAGCAGTGATACTAGCGGGAGTGGCGATACGCAGTATTTT.

A few counts support this clone. The chain employs TRBV27 and TRBJ2-1, with 12 bases identical to TRBD1. Germline assignment: CDR1 MNHEY and CDR2 SMNVEV (reference sequence). The CDR3 has 14 amino acids. The J segment lost 8 bases and the V segment lost 5 bases, leaving 4 bases of the junction unmatched. The DNA for the CDR3 is TGTGCCAGCAGTCGGGACAGGGGGCCGGATGAGCAGTTCTTC. It translates to CASSRDRGPDEQFF.